The next 14 T cell receptor beta chains were all read from a single sample in a study of blood T cell repertoires in COVID-19. Using immunoSEQ multiplex PCR, the repertoire was profiled, and TCRdb retains in-frame clones only, with some absent. The table has under 75,000 clones, around 89% seen once. Sequencing input: peripheral blood. These receptors came from a man aged 60 to 75 with active COVID-19.

The chain employs TRBV23-1 and TRBJ1-4, with 7 bases identical to TRBD1. TRBV23-1 is placed among ORFs of uncertain function. Unmatched junction bases numbered 8, after V lost 4 bases and J lost 0 bases. CDR3 length: 17 amino acids. In DNA, the CDR3 is TGCGCCAGCAGTCCCCAGACAGGGCCAGCAACTAATGAAAAACTGTTTTTT. Translating gives CASSPQTGPATNEKLFF.

The V call is TRBV19, the J call TRBJ1-5; 9 bases match TRBD1. The CDR3 has 16 residues. The germline V gene has CDR1 LNHDA and CDR2 SQIVND (reference sequence). V lost 5 bases to trimming and J lost 7 bases; unmatched junction nucleotides: 12. Here the CDR3 reads CASSPSWDRVRQPQHF. As DNA, the CDR3 is TGTGCCAGTAGTCCCTCATGGGACAGGGTTCGCCAGCCCCAGCATTTT.

This clone came up once. J is TRBJ1-6 and V is TRBV25-1; a possible D gene is TRBD1 (6 bases). CDR1 is MGHDK and CDR2 is SYGVNS in the germline V gene. The CDR3 loop spans 16 amino acids. Trimming took 5 bases from V and 8 from J, leaving 19 bases between them. Written as DNA, the CDR3 is TGTGCCAGCAGTTCAGGGGCCTCTCCTAGGGATTCACCCCTCCACTTT. It codes for CASSSGASPRDSPLHF.

This clone was recorded only once. The chain recombines TRBV7-8 with TRBJ2-7, with 7 nucleotides matching TRBD1. Germline V gene lookup returns CDR1 SGHVS and CDR2 FQNEAQ. The CDR3 consists of 15 residues. V shed 4 bases and J 1 base; nucleotides not matched to a gene: 7. CDR3 DNA sequence: TGTGCCAGCAGCTCTTTTGACAGGGCATCCTACGAGCAGTACTTC. Translated: CASSSFDRASYEQYF.

This chain connects TRBV19 to TRBJ2-2, with 11 bases that match TRBD2. This CDR3 has 17 residues. Germline CDR1 and CDR2: LNHDA and SQIVND (reference sequence). The junction had 12 bases not matched to a gene; V was cut back by 5 bases and J by 7 bases. The CDR3 DNA is TGTGCCAGTAGTTTCCTAGCGGGAGGACAGATTTACGGGGAGCTGTTTTTT. This translates into CASSFLAGGQIYGELFF.

The chain recombines TRBV19 with TRBJ2-7, with 7 bases identical to TRBD2. This CDR3 region has 15 residues. Per the germline V gene, CDR1 is LNHDA and CDR2 is SQIVND (reference sequence). J was trimmed by 2 bases and V by 3 bases; bases with no gene match: 7. CDR3 loop: CASSIGGSGTYEQYF. CDR3 DNA sequence: TGTGCCAGTAGTATCGGCGGGAGTGGCACCTACGAGCAGTACTTC.

J is TRBJ2-5 and V is TRBV19, with 10 bases identical to TRBD2. The ends lost 6 bases at V and 3 bases at J; junction bases unmatched: 10. This CDR3 contains 16 residues. The V gene's germline CDR1 is LNHDA and CDR2 SQIVND (reference sequence). The CDR3 is CASSTTSGWSKETQYF. The CDR3, as DNA: TGTGCCAGTAGCACGACTAGCGGGTGGTCGAAAGAGACCCAGTACTTC.

V gene TRBV6-5 combines with J gene TRBJ1-6; D perhaps matches TRBD1 (6 bases). The CDR3 is 13 amino acids. Germline V gene lookup returns CDR1 MNHEY and CDR2 SVGAGI. V lost 7 bases and J lost 7, with 11 bases in between. The CDR3, as DNA: TGTGCCAGCACCGTAACAGGGAATTCACCCCTCCACTTT. Protein: CASTVTGNSPLHF.

The chain is built from TRBV3-1 (or the pseudogene TRBV3-2) and TRBJ2-5, with a possible D match to TRBD2 (6 bases). The germline V gene has CDR1 LGHDT and CDR2 YNNKEL (reference sequence). V lost 6 bases and J lost 4, with 12 bases in between. The CDR3 has 13 amino acids. CDR3: CASSRNSGETQYF. Written as DNA, the CDR3 is TGTGCCAGCAGTCGAAATAGCGGAGAGACCCAGTACTTC.

V and J are TRBV18 and TRBJ1-2; TRBD1 agrees at 8 bases. CDR1 is KGHSH, CDR2 LQKENI, per germline. This CDR3 region has 16 residues. V lost 3 bases and J lost 4; bases outside the gene matches: 10. The CDR3: CASSPLRQGLIYGYTF. The CDR3 DNA is TGTGCCAGCTCACCGTTGCGACAGGGGCTGATCTATGGCTACACCTTC.

V is TRBV5-4 and J is TRBJ2-1, with a possible D match to TRBD2 (6 bases). The V end lost 4 bases, the J end lost 6 bases, and 11 bases lay between the germline ends. Germline V lookup: CDR1 SGHNT, CDR2 YYREEE (reference sequence). This CDR3 spans 13 amino acids. CDR3 nucleotide sequence: TGTGCCAGCAGCCAACGACTAGTCAATGAGCAGTTCTTC. Protein product: CASSQRLVNEQFF.

The J gene is TRBJ2-5, the V gene TRBV4-1; the D gene is possibly TRBD2 (6 bases). The germline V and J ends were trimmed by 1 base and 10 bases, with 22 bases remaining between them. This CDR3 has 16 amino acids. CDR1 is MGHRA and CDR2 is YSYEKL in the germline V gene. The CDR3 loop is CASSQAGLQQPVGQYF. The CDR3 DNA reads TGCGCCAGCAGCCAAGCGGGACTGCAACAGCCGGTCGGCCAGTACTTC.

This clone appeared a single time. The chain joins TRBV29-1 to TRBJ2-3; D gene unclear. Germline-derived CDR1 and CDR2 are SQVTM and ANQGSEA. The CDR3 runs 12 residues. The V end was cut by 3 bases, the J end by 6 bases, with 10 bases between. CDR3 nucleotides: TGCAGCGTTGAGGTCCAGGCTGATACGCAGTATTTT. Residues: CSVEVQADTQYF.

J is TRBJ1-1 and V is TRBV2; TRBD1 matches at 8 bases. Germline V CDR1 and CDR2: SNHLY, FYNNEI. V lost 6 bases and J lost 5; bases outside the gene matches: 5. The CDR3 is 13 residues long. CDR3 residues: CASSGQGWTEAFF. CDR3 coding DNA: TGTGCCAGCAGCGGACAGGGCTGGACTGAAGCTTTCTTT.